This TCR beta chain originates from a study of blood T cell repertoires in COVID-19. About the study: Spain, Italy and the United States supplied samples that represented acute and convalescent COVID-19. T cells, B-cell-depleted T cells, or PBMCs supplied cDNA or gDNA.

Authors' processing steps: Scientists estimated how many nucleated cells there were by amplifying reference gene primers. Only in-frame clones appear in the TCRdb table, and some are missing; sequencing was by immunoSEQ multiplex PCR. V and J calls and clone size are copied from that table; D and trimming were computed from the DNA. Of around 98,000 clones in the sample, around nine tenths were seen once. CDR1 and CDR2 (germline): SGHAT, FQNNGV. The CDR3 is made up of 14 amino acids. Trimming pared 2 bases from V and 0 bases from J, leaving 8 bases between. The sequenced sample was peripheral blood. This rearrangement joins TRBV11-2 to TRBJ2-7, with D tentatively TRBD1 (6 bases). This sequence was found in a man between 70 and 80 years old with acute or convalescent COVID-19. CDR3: CASSLTGFSYEQYF. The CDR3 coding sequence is TGTGCCAGCAGCTTAACAGGGTTCTCCTACGAGCAGTACTTC.